This TCR beta chain was recorded in a study of OX40 agonist ivuxolimab in advanced cancers. With V trimmed by 8 bases and J by 9 bases, 13 bases remained unmatched. This CDR3 has 16 amino acids. Germline lookup yields CDR1 MNHNY and CDR2 SVGAGI (reference sequence). Clones were sequenced by immunoSEQ multiplex PCR, and TCRdb holds only the in-frame ones, with some missing. The data hold 90,000 to 100,000 clones, with about four fifths observed a single time. This sequence was found in an adult with an advanced solid tumor such as melanoma, head and neck, liver or kidney cancer. Sequences were derived from CD4+ or CD8+ T cells sorted from blood, sampled in a trial of the OX40 agonist ivuxolimab. This sequence joins TRBV6-6 and TRBJ2-1; 13 nucleotides agree with TRBD2. DNA of the CDR3: TGTGCCAGCCGAACGGGACTAGCGGGATATCAGGGTGAGCAGTTCTTC. Its protein is CASRTGLAGYQGEQFF.